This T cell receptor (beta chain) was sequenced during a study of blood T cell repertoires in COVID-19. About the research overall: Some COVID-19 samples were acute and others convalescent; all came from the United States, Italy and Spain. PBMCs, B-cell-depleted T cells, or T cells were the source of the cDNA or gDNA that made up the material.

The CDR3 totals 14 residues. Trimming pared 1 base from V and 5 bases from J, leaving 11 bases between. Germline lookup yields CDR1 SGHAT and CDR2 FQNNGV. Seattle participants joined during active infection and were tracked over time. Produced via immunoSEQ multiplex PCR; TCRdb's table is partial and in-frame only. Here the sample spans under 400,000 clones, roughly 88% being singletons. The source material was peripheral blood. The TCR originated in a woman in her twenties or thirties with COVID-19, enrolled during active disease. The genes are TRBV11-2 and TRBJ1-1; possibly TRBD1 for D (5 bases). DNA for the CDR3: TGTGCCAGCAGCTTAGGGGGCGCGAGAACTGAAGCTTTCTTT. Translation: CASSLGGARTEAFF.